The rows below give T cell receptor beta chains drawn from one sample of a study of graft-versus-host responses after intestinal transplantation. Data came from immunoSEQ multiplex PCR; TCRdb stores just in-frame clones and leaves some out. The data hold 65,000 to 90,000 clones, with roughly 90% observed a single time. No antigens are known for them. Specimen: unstimulated CD8+ T cells sorted from spleen or lymph node cells, collected before intestinal transplant. The receptors here all came from a human donor who received an intestinal transplant. CDR3s include the opening cysteine and the closing phenylalanine or tryptophan. A D gene is named only where the DNA matches it firmly. Clone size, where shown, is once, few, many, or a class for clones that have expanded.

J | D | size | V | DNA | CDR3
TRBJ2-7 | TRBD1 | NA | TRBV7-9 | TGTGCCAGCAGCTTCTCCGGGACAGAGATCTACGAGCAGTACTTC | CASSFSGTEIYEQYF
TRBJ1-5 | TRBD1 | few | TRBV19 | TGTGCCAGTAGTATAGTCGCGTGGACAGGGGGTAATCAGCCCCAGCATTTT | CASSIVAWTGGNQPQHF
TRBJ2-3 | TRBD1 | NA | TRBV28 | TGTGCCATTACCCAGGGGGAAAGTTTCACGGATACGCAGTATTTT | CAITQGESFTDTQYF
TRBJ2-7 | TRBD1 | NA | TRBV7-9 | TGTGCCAGCAGCGCATACCGGGACAGGGGCTACGAGCAGTACTTC | CASSAYRDRGYEQYF
TRBJ2-7 | NA | NA | TRBV18 | TGTGCCAGCTCACTGGGGCAGTATGCCTACGAGCAGTACTTC | CASSLGQYAYEQYF
TRBJ2-7 | TRBD2 | few | TRBV28 | TGTGCCAGCAGTTTCCGACTAGCGGGGGAGCAGTACTTC | CASSFRLAGEQYF
TRBJ1-1 | TRBD1 | NA | TRBV2 | TGTGCCAGCGAGTCGGGACAGGTTTCTGAAGCTTTCTTT | CASESGQVSEAFF
TRBJ2-7 | NA | NA | TRBV6-1 | TGTGCCAGCCCCCCAGTGCTCGGACAAGGATGGCACTTC | CASPPVLGQGWHF
TRBJ2-5 | NA | NA | TRBV27 | TGTGCCAGCAGTTTCGGGGGGACCCAGTACTTC | CASSFGGTQYF
TRBJ2-1 | TRBD2 | NA | TRBV6-6 | TGTGCCAGCAGTTACAGGACTAGGAATGAGCAGTTCTTC | CASSYRTRNEQFF
TRBJ2-1 | NA | NA | TRBV2 | TGTGCCAGCAGTGGGCGGGGCTACAATGAGCAGTTCTTC | CASSGRGYNEQFF
TRBJ1-1 | NA | NA | TRBV4-1 | TGCGCCAGCAGCCAGGCACACACTGAAGCTTTCTTT | CASSQAHTEAFF
TRBJ1-5 | NA | NA | TRBV27 | TGTGCCAGCAGTTTTCGGGGGGCTAGCAATCAGCCCCAGCATTTT | CASSFRGASNQPQHF
TRBJ2-1 | TRBD1 | NA | TRBV5-1 | TGCGCCAGCAGCTACAGGGGAGATAATGAGCAGTTCTTC | CASSYRGDNEQFF
TRBJ1-2 | TRBD1 | NA | TRBV18 | TGTGCCAGCTCTCCCGGGACAGGGACCTATGGCTACACCTTC | CASSPGTGTYGYTF
TRBJ1-2 | NA | NA | TRBV4-2 | TGTGCCAGCAGCCAAGATCGGCCGGGTACGGAGGGCTACACCTTC | CASSQDRPGTEGYTF
TRBJ1-5 | NA | NA | TRBV21-1 | TGTGCCAGCAGCAAAGGGCCAGAGGGGACAGGGATTCTTCAGCCCCAGCATTTT | CASSKGPEGTGILQPQHF
TRBJ2-7 | NA | NA | TRBV6-5 | TGTGCCAGCTTCTCTAGCACGGGGAGCGAGCAGTACTTC | CASFSSTGSEQYF
TRBJ1-2 | NA | NA | TRBV6-5 | TGTGCCAGCAGAGACTTAGGGGACTATGGCTACACCTTC | CASRDLGDYGYTF
TRBJ2-2 | TRBD1 | NA | TRBV5-4 | TGTGCCAGCAGCGAAAGACAGGGGGGGTTCACCGGGGAGCTGTTTTTT | CASSERQGGFTGELFF
TRBJ1-5 | TRBD1 | NA | TRBV28 | TGTGCCAGCAGTTTGCCGCGACAGGGAAGTCAGCCCCAGCATTTT | CASSLPRQGSQPQHF
TRBJ1-2 | TRBD1 | NA | TRBV6-1 | TGTGCCAGCAGTGAAGAGGGGACAGGGAGCTATGGCTACACCTTC | CASSEEGTGSYGYTF
TRBJ1-2 | NA | NA | TRBV11-2 | TGTGCCAGCCCCAGCCCAGGCAGGGAGGGTGGCTACACCTTC | CASPSPGREGGYTF
TRBJ2-3 | NA | NA | TRBV6-4 | TGTGCCAGCAGTGGGGACAACACAGATACGCAGTATTTT | CASSGDNTDTQYF
TRBJ2-7 | TRBD1 | few | TRBV29-1 | TGCAGCGTGGGGGACAGGGAGGCGGGGTACGAGCAGTACTTC | CSVGDREAGYEQYF
TRBJ1-2 | NA | NA | TRBV28 | TGTGCCGGGGAGGAGAGGGGCTATGGCTACACCTTC | CAGEERGYGYTF
TRBJ2-2 | NA | once | TRBV2 | TGTGCCAGCAGCGGGGGACAGTTAATAGGGGAGCTGTTTTTT | CASSGGQLIGELFF
TRBJ1-1 | NA | NA | TRBV6-1 | TGTGCCAGCACCGAAGGTCGGGAGGTGAACACTGAAGCTTTCTTT | CASTEGREVNTEAFF
TRBJ1-5 | NA | once | TRBV19 | TGTGCCAGTCGCCGGAGGGATGATAGCAATCAGCCCCAGCATTTT | CASRRRDDSNQPQHF
TRBJ1-5 | NA | NA | TRBV15 | TGTGCCACCAGTCTTAATTGGGGGGAGGAAAATCAGCCCCAGCATTTT | CATSLNWGEENQPQHF
TRBJ2-7 | NA | NA | TRBV28 | TGTGCCAGCAGATTAGCGGAAGTGAATGGAGAGCAGTACTTC | CASRLAEVNGEQYF
TRBJ1-5 | NA | NA | TRBV18 | TGTGCCAGCTCACCACTGCGTCTTCTTCAGCCCCAGCATTTT | CASSPLRLLQPQHF
TRBJ1-5 | NA | NA | TRBV27 | TGTGCCAGCAGTTTGGTTTTTCAGGCGGGATATAGCAATCAGCCCCAGCATTTT | CASSLVFQAGYSNQPQHF
TRBJ2-7 | TRBD2 | NA | TRBV5-4 | TGTGCCAGCGGCTCGGGGGGAACCTCCTACGAGCAGTACTTC | CASGSGGTSYEQYF
TRBJ1-5 | NA | NA | TRBV28 | TGTGCCAGCAGCACCTGGACAGATAACTACCAGCCCCAGCATTTT | CASSTWTDNYQPQHF
TRBJ1-5 | NA | NA | TRBV27 | TGTGCCAGCAGTTCACAAAACAGGGTAGGTCAGCCCCAGCATTTT | CASSSQNRVGQPQHF
TRBJ2-5 | TRBD1 | NA | TRBV6-1 | TGTGCCAGCAGAAACAGGGGACAAGAGACCCAGTACTTC | CASRNRGQETQYF
TRBJ1-5 | NA | NA | TRBV5-5 | TGTGCCAGCAGCTTGACAGGGTGGGACAATCAGCCCCAGCATTTT | CASSLTGWDNQPQHF
TRBJ2-3 | NA | NA | TRBV5-1 | TGCGCCAGCAGCTGGCGGGGGCGCTCCACAGATACGCAGTATTTT | CASSWRGRSTDTQYF
TRBJ2-6 | NA | NA | TRBV5-6 | TGTGCCAGCAGCTTGTTAGGGGGGGGCAATGGGGCCAACGTCCTGACTTTC | CASSLLGGGNGANVLTF
TRBJ1-5 | TRBD1 | once | TRBV5-1 | TGCGCCAGCAGCTTCGGACAGGGCAGGCAGCCCCAGCATTTT | CASSFGQGRQPQHF
TRBJ1-1 | NA | NA | TRBV21-1 | TGTGCCAGCAGCAAACAGGGGGCTCCGACAATTAATGAAGCTTTCTTT | CASSKQGAPTINEAFF
TRBJ2-1 | NA | once | TRBV21-1 | TGTGCCAGCAGCAAAGTACCGGGAGCAGCATACAATGAGCAGTTCTTC | CASSKVPGAAYNEQFF
TRBJ2-2 | TRBD2 | NA | TRBV4-1 | TGCGCCAGCAGCCCGTCCCAGCGGGAGTCGGGCGGGGAGCTGTTTTTT | CASSPSQRESGGELFF
TRBJ2-1 | TRBD1 | NA | TRBV19 | TGTGCCAGTAGTATATCTGGGACAGGGGGCAATGAGCAGTTCTTC | CASSISGTGGNEQFF
TRBJ2-7 | TRBD2 | NA | TRBV27 | TGTGCCAGCAGTCCTAGAGCGGGAGATTCTTACGAGCAGTACTTC | CASSPRAGDSYEQYF
TRBJ2-1 | NA | NA | TRBV4-1 | TGCGCCAGCAGCACGACCGGGACAAGTTCCTACAATGAGCAGTTCTTC | CASSTTGTSSYNEQFF
TRBJ2-7 | NA | NA | TRBV2 | TGTGCCAGCAGTGATACCGGGCAGTACTTC | CASSDTGQYF
TRBJ2-7 | NA | NA | TRBV7-9 | TGTGCCAGCAGCCCCGGACAGACCTACGAGCAGTACTTC | CASSPGQTYEQYF
TRBJ1-6 | NA | NA | TRBV6-1 | TGTGCCAGCAGTGACCCAACAGGAAATTCACCCCTCCACTTT | CASSDPTGNSPLHF